This TCR beta chain was recovered during a study of T-cell memory formation after mild COVID-19. Across the study: Most TCR clusters belonged to a single donor.

TCRdb processed the 5' RACE reads anew with MiXCR; each CDR3 protein has one entry. In the table there are roughly 200,000 distinct CDR3 sequences, approximately 20% of which are singletons. J lost 5 bases, V lost 7 bases, and 10 bases had no gene match. CDR1 is SEHNR, CDR2 FQNEAQ, per germline (reference sequence). The CDR3 contains 14 residues. This clonotype appeared many times. As yet, its antigen is unknown. Whole-study results and caveats: Within pre-infection memory, some responding clones were found, suggesting cross-reactive memory joined. Clones contracting across day 15 to 85 had a balanced CD4/CD8 profile; later expanding clones leaned CD4+.

What was sequenced was PBMCs or a T cell subset sorted from them (not recorded which). The chain carries TRBV7-9 and TRBJ2-7, with 8 bases matching TRBD1. The TCR sequence derives from an adult woman who had mild COVID-19 (a few samples of this study predate the infection). Cell type and time point are not known. CDR3 DNA sequence: TGTGCCAGCACCCCTGACAGGGGAGCCCACGAGCAGTACTTC. Its protein product is CASTPDRGAHEQYF.